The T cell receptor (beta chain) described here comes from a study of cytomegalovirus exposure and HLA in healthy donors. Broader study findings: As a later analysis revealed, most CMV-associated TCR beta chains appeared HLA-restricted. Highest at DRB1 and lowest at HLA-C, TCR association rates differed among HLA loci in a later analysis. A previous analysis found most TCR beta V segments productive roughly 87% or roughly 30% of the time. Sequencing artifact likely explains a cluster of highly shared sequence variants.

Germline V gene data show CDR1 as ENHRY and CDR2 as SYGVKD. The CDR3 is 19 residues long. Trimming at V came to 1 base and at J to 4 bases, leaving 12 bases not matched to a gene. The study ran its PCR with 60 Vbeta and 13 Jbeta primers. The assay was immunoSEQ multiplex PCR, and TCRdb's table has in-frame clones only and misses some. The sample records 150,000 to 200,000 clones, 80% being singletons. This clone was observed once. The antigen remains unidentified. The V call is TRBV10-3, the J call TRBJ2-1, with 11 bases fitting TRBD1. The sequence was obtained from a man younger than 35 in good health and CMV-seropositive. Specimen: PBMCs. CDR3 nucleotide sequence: TGTGCCATCAGTGAGTGGGGGTTATCCGGGACAGGGGGTTACAATGAGCAGTTCTTC. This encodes CAISEWGLSGTGGYNEQFF.